These T cell receptor beta chains were read from a single sample in a study of T cells in Graves' hyperthyroidism and ophthalmopathy. TCRdb used MiXCR to reprocess the multiplex PCR reads, holding one entry per CDR3 protein. The sample has approximately 720,000 distinct CDR3 sequences; around 20% are singletons. The sequencing input was blood. These receptors were obtained from a woman in her 50s with Graves' hyperthyroidism that later progressed to Graves' ophthalmopathy. The CDR3 runs from the conserved cysteine through the conserved F or W. A D gene is named only where the DNA matches it firmly. Expanded clones are given a class, and other clones once, few, many or no size at all.

D gene: -; J gene: TRBJ1-3; clone size: many; V gene: TRBV12-3/TRBV12-4; CDR3 protein: CASSTLTDSGNTIYF; CDR3 DNA: TGTGCCAGCAGTACCCTGACGGACTCTGGAAACACCATATATTTT
D gene: -; J gene: TRBJ1-1; clone size: many; V gene: TRBV11-1; CDR3 protein: CASSSPLLGHTEAFF; CDR3 DNA: TGTGCCAGCAGCTCCCCTCTACTGGGGCACACTGAAGCTTTCTTT
D gene: TRBD1; J gene: TRBJ1-5; clone size: few; V gene: TRBV5-1; CDR3 protein: CASSWSTGDDQPQHF; CDR3 DNA: TGCGCCAGCAGCTGGTCGACAGGGGACGATCAGCCCCAGCATTTT
D gene: TRBD1; J gene: TRBJ1-6; clone size: few; V gene: TRBV5-1; CDR3 protein: CASSFGQGSSPLHF; CDR3 DNA: TGCGCCAGCAGCTTCGGACAGGGCTCTTCACCCCTCCACTTT
D gene: -; J gene: TRBJ1-1; clone size: -; V gene: TRBV19; CDR3 protein: CASSIVATVEAFF; CDR3 DNA: TGTGCCAGTAGTATAGTCGCCACGGTTGAAGCTTTCTTT
D gene: -; J gene: TRBJ2-1; clone size: -; V gene: TRBV11-2; CDR3 protein: CASSLGSSGANEQFF; CDR3 DNA: TGTGCCAGCAGCTTAGGGAGTTCAGGGGCGAATGAGCAGTTCTTC
D gene: -; J gene: TRBJ1-3; clone size: few; V gene: TRBV6-1; CDR3 protein: CASREGNSGNTIYF; CDR3 DNA: TGTGCCAGCAGGGAGGGTAACTCTGGAAACACCATATATTTT
D gene: -; J gene: TRBJ2-1; clone size: -; V gene: TRBV7-2; CDR3 protein: CASSFVVGYNEQFF; CDR3 DNA: TGTGCCAGCAGCTTTGTCGTGGGATACAATGAGCAGTTCTTC
D gene: -; J gene: TRBJ2-5; clone size: few; V gene: TRBV29-1; CDR3 protein: CSVEVGAAGETQYF; CDR3 DNA: TGCAGCGTTGAGGTCGGGGCGGCAGGAGAGACCCAGTACTTC
D gene: -; J gene: TRBJ2-2; clone size: -; V gene: TRBV5-6; CDR3 protein: CASSLEAWREYDTGELFF; CDR3 DNA: TGTGCCAGCAGCTTGGAAGCGTGGAGGGAGTACGACACCGGGGAGCTGTTTTTT
D gene: -; J gene: TRBJ1-5; clone size: many; V gene: TRBV7-2; CDR3 protein: CASSQRGGYNQPQHF; CDR3 DNA: TGTGCCAGCAGCCAAAGGGGCGGCTACAATCAGCCCCAGCATTTT
D gene: -; J gene: TRBJ2-5; clone size: many; V gene: TRBV11-2; CDR3 protein: CASSSPWDTQETQYF; CDR3 DNA: TGTGCCAGCAGCTCCCCCTGGGACACCCAAGAGACCCAGTACTTC
D gene: -; J gene: TRBJ2-5; clone size: -; V gene: TRBV12-3/TRBV12-4; CDR3 protein: CASRIEGTQYF; CDR3 DNA: TGTGCCAGCAGAATAGAAGGGACCCAGTACTTC
D gene: -; J gene: TRBJ2-3; clone size: -; V gene: TRBV12-3/TRBV12-4; CDR3 protein: CASTPYRSDTQYF; CDR3 DNA: TGTGCCAGCACCCCTTATCGCTCAGATACGCAGTATTTT
D gene: -; J gene: TRBJ2-5; clone size: few; V gene: TRBV6-5; CDR3 protein: CASSYSDKTPGTQYF; CDR3 DNA: TGTGCCAGCAGTTACTCCGACAAAACTCCAGGAACCCAGTACTTC
D gene: TRBD2; J gene: TRBJ2-5; clone size: many; V gene: TRBV12-3/TRBV12-4; CDR3 protein: CASSFYGSGGAPQETQYF; CDR3 DNA: TGTGCCAGCAGTTTTTATGGAAGCGGGGGGGCCCCTCAAGAGACCCAGTACTTC
D gene: -; J gene: TRBJ1-1; clone size: many; V gene: TRBV6-1; CDR3 protein: CASSELDSFNTEAFF; CDR3 DNA: TGTGCCAGCAGTGAATTGGACAGCTTTAACACTGAAGCTTTCTTT
D gene: -; J gene: TRBJ1-2; clone size: many; V gene: TRBV12-3/TRBV12-4; CDR3 protein: CASSAAAKNYGYTF; CDR3 DNA: TGTGCCAGCAGTGCAGCGGCCAAGAACTATGGCTACACCTTC
D gene: -; J gene: TRBJ1-2; clone size: many; V gene: TRBV6-1; CDR3 protein: CASSYLGRNNYGYTF; CDR3 DNA: TGTGCCAGCAGCTATCTTGGACGGAATAACTATGGCTACACCTTC
D gene: TRBD1; J gene: TRBJ2-7; clone size: -; V gene: TRBV3-1; CDR3 protein: CASSPGDRISYEQYF; CDR3 DNA: TGTGCCAGCAGTCCAGGGGACAGGATATCCTACGAGCAGTACTTC
D gene: TRBD2; J gene: TRBJ2-1; clone size: -; V gene: TRBV24-1; CDR3 protein: CATSRLAGEQFF; CDR3 DNA: TGTGCCACCTCCCGACTAGCGGGAGAGCAGTTCTTC
D gene: -; J gene: TRBJ2-1; clone size: many; V gene: TRBV3-1; CDR3 protein: CASSQVEGNEQFF; CDR3 DNA: TGTGCCAGCAGCCAAGTCGAGGGAAATGAGCAGTTCTTC
D gene: TRBD2; J gene: TRBJ2-5; clone size: few; V gene: TRBV11-2; CDR3 protein: CASSSIETSGGTGQETQYF; CDR3 DNA: TGTGCCAGCAGCTCCATAGAGACTAGCGGGGGGACCGGCCAAGAGACCCAGTACTTC
D gene: -; J gene: TRBJ1-2; clone size: -; V gene: TRBV20-1; CDR3 protein: CSASQAEYGYTF; CDR3 DNA: TGCAGTGCTAGCCAGGCGGAGTATGGCTACACCTTC
D gene: -; J gene: TRBJ1-1; clone size: -; V gene: TRBV27; CDR3 protein: CASSLPPGSRTEAFF; CDR3 DNA: TGTGCCAGCAGTTTACCCCCAGGGAGTCGAACTGAAGCTTTCTTT
D gene: TRBD2; J gene: TRBJ2-1; clone size: few; V gene: TRBV12-3/TRBV12-4; CDR3 protein: CASSRRGGAGNEQFF; CDR3 DNA: TGTGCCAGCAGCCGCCGCGGGGGGGCGGGCAATGAGCAGTTCTTC
D gene: -; J gene: TRBJ1-2; clone size: -; V gene: TRBV20-1; CDR3 protein: CSALGTSTNYGYTF; CDR3 DNA: TGCAGTGCTCTCGGGACGTCCACTAACTATGGCTACACCTTC
D gene: -; J gene: TRBJ2-2; clone size: -; V gene: TRBV30; CDR3 protein: CAWKGGFTGELFF; CDR3 DNA: TGTGCCTGGAAGGGGGGTTTTACCGGGGAGCTGTTTTTT
D gene: TRBD1; J gene: TRBJ2-7; clone size: few; V gene: TRBV15; CDR3 protein: CATSRGDRGYEQYF; CDR3 DNA: TGTGCCACCAGCAGAGGGGACAGGGGTTACGAGCAGTACTTC
D gene: TRBD2; J gene: TRBJ2-3; clone size: once; V gene: TRBV6-1; CDR3 protein: CASSGSSGGVVTDTQYF; CDR3 DNA: TGTGCCAGCAGTGGCTCTAGCGGGGGGGTAGTGACAGATACGCAGTATTTT
D gene: -; J gene: TRBJ2-5; clone size: -; V gene: TRBV4-1; CDR3 protein: CASSQGGRETQYF; CDR3 DNA: TGCGCCAGCAGCCAAGGCGGACGGGAGACCCAGTACTTC
D gene: -; J gene: TRBJ2-1; clone size: once; V gene: TRBV25-1; CDR3 protein: CASSNRPDNEQFF; CDR3 DNA: TGTGCCAGCAGTAATAGACCAGACAATGAGCAGTTCTTC
D gene: -; J gene: TRBJ2-2; clone size: -; V gene: TRBV5-1; CDR3 protein: CASLGNTGELFF; CDR3 DNA: TGCGCCAGTCTGGGGAACACCGGGGAGCTGTTTTTT
D gene: TRBD1; J gene: TRBJ2-2; clone size: -; V gene: TRBV27; CDR3 protein: CATGSGTGATGELFF; CDR3 DNA: TGTGCCACCGGGTCAGGGACAGGGGCGACCGGGGAGCTGTTTTTT
D gene: -; J gene: TRBJ1-1; clone size: many; V gene: TRBV30; CDR3 protein: CAWSGGTLNTEAFF; CDR3 DNA: TGTGCCTGGAGTGGCGGGACATTGAACACTGAAGCTTTCTTT
D gene: TRBD1; J gene: TRBJ1-5; clone size: few; V gene: TRBV10-3; CDR3 protein: CAAADGTDSNQPQHF; CDR3 DNA: TGTGCCGCAGCCGATGGGACAGATAGCAATCAGCCCCAGCATTTT
D gene: TRBD2; J gene: TRBJ2-5; clone size: -; V gene: TRBV10-1; CDR3 protein: CASSESIGGSGETQYF; CDR3 DNA: TGCGCCAGCAGTGAGTCGATCGGGGGGTCTGGGGAGACCCAGTACTTC
D gene: -; J gene: TRBJ1-1; clone size: many; V gene: TRBV3-1; CDR3 protein: CASSQSRTGGGTEAFF; CDR3 DNA: TGTGCCAGCAGCCAATCGCGGACCGGAGGAGGGACTGAAGCTTTCTTT
D gene: -; J gene: TRBJ2-3; clone size: -; V gene: TRBV20-1; CDR3 protein: CSAKSWAGTTDTQYF; CDR3 DNA: TGCAGTGCTAAATCCTGGGCAGGGACCACAGATACGCAGTATTTT
D gene: TRBD1; J gene: TRBJ2-2; clone size: many; V gene: TRBV24-1; CDR3 protein: CATGTGNTGELFF; CDR3 DNA: TGTGCCACCGGGACAGGGAACACCGGGGAGCTGTTTTTT
D gene: -; J gene: TRBJ2-1; clone size: -; V gene: TRBV6-1; CDR3 protein: CASSEDPPLTSYNEQFF; CDR3 DNA: TGTGCCAGCAGTGAAGATCCGCCTTTGACATCCTACAATGAGCAGTTCTTC
D gene: -; J gene: TRBJ1-1; clone size: -; V gene: TRBV30; CDR3 protein: CAWSGGRGNENTEAFF; CDR3 DNA: TGTGCCTGGTCGGGCGGCAGGGGAAACGAGAACACTGAAGCTTTCTTT
D gene: -; J gene: TRBJ1-2; clone size: -; V gene: TRBV6-1; CDR3 protein: CASSETGGGYTF; CDR3 DNA: TGTGCCAGCAGTGAAACGGGGGGTGGCTACACCTTC
D gene: -; J gene: TRBJ1-1; clone size: few; V gene: TRBV5-1; CDR3 protein: CASSLVGEFGATEAFF; CDR3 DNA: TGTGCCAGCAGCTTAGTAGGGGAGTTTGGGGCCACTGAAGCTTTCTTT
D gene: TRBD1; J gene: TRBJ1-5; clone size: many; V gene: TRBV12-3/TRBV12-4; CDR3 protein: CASSLGDRGLNQPQHF; CDR3 DNA: TGTGCCAGCAGTTTGGGGGACAGGGGATTGAATCAGCCCCAGCATTTT
D gene: -; J gene: TRBJ2-7; clone size: -; V gene: TRBV5-1; CDR3 protein: CASSVGVGTAGHEQYF; CDR3 DNA: TGCGCCAGCAGCGTGGGTGTTGGGACCGCCGGCCACGAGCAGTACTTC
D gene: -; J gene: TRBJ2-3; clone size: many; V gene: TRBV3-1; CDR3 protein: CASSQPGQGTDTQYF; CDR3 DNA: TGTGCCAGCAGCCAACCTGGACAAGGCACAGATACGCAGTATTTT
D gene: -; J gene: TRBJ2-2; clone size: -; V gene: TRBV9; CDR3 protein: CASSSLRTGELFF; CDR3 DNA: TGTGCCAGCAGCTCCTTGAGGACCGGGGAGCTGTTTTTT
D gene: -; J gene: TRBJ1-1; clone size: many; V gene: TRBV12-3/TRBV12-4; CDR3 protein: CASSLEVARGNTEAFF; CDR3 DNA: TGTGCCAGCAGTTTAGAGGTTGCCAGGGGTAACACTGAAGCTTTCTTT
D gene: TRBD1; J gene: TRBJ2-7; clone size: few; V gene: TRBV4-1; CDR3 protein: CASSARDRFYEQYF; CDR3 DNA: TGCGCCAGCAGCGCCCGGGACAGGTTCTACGAGCAGTACTTC
D gene: TRBD1; J gene: TRBJ2-1; clone size: few; V gene: TRBV7-2; CDR3 protein: CASSSQGALYNEQFF; CDR3 DNA: TGTGCCAGCAGCTCCCAGGGGGCTTTATACAATGAGCAGTTCTTC